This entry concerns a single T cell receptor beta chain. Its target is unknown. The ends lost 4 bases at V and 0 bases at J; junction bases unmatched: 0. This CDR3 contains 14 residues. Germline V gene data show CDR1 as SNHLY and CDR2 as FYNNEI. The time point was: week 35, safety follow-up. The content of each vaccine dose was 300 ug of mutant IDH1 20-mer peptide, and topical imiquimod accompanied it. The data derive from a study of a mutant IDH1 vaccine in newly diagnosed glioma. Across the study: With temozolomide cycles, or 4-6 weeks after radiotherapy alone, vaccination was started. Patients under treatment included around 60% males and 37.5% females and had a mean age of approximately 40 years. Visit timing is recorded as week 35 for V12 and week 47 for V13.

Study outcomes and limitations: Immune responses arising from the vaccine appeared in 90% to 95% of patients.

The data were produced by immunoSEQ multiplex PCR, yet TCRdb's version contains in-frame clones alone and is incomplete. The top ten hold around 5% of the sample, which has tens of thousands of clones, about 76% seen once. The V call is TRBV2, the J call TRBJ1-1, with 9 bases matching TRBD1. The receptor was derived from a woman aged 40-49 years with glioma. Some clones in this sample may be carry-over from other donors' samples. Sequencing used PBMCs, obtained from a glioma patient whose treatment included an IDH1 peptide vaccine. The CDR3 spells CASSGTGVNTEAFF. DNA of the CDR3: TGTGCCAGCAGTGGGACAGGGGTGAACACTGAAGCTTTCTTT.